This entry concerns a single T cell receptor beta chain. These data are taken from a study of technical replicates of blood from a few donors. Profiled with immunoSEQ multiplex PCR; TCRdb holds only in-frame clones, not every one. The table lists approximately 94,000 clones, almost 97% of them singletons, with about 0.34% in the top ten. The V segment lost 2 bases and the J segment 3 bases; nucleotides outside the gene matches: 8. The CDR3 is 16 amino acids. CDR1 and CDR2 from the germline V gene are SGHNT and YYREEE (reference sequence). The V and J genes are TRBV5-4 and TRBJ2-3, with 8 bases that match TRBD2. Sequencing used T cells isolated from PBMCs. The origin of this receptor is a human donor in good health. CDR3 sequence: CASSLRAGVLTDTQYF. DNA for the CDR3: TGTGCCAGCAGCTTACGAGCGGGAGTATTGACAGATACGCAGTATTTT.